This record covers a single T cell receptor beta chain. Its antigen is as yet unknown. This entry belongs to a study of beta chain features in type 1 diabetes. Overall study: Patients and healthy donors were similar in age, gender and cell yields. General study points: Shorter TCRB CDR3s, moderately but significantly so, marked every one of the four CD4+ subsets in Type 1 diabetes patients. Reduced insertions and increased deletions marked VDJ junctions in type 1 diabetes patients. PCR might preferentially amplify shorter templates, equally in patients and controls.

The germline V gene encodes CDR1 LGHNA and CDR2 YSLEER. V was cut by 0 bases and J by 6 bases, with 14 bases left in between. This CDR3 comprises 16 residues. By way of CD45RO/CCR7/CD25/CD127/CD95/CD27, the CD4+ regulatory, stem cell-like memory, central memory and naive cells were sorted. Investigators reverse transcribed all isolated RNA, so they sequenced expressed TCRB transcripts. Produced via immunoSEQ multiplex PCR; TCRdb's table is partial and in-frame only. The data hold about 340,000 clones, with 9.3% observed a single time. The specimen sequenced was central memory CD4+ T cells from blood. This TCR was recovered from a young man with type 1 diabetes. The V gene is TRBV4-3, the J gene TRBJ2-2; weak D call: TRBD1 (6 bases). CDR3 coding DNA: TGCGCCAGCAGCCAAGAACAGCCAGGGGCAGCCGGGGAGCTGTTTTTT. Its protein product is CASSQEQPGAAGELFF.